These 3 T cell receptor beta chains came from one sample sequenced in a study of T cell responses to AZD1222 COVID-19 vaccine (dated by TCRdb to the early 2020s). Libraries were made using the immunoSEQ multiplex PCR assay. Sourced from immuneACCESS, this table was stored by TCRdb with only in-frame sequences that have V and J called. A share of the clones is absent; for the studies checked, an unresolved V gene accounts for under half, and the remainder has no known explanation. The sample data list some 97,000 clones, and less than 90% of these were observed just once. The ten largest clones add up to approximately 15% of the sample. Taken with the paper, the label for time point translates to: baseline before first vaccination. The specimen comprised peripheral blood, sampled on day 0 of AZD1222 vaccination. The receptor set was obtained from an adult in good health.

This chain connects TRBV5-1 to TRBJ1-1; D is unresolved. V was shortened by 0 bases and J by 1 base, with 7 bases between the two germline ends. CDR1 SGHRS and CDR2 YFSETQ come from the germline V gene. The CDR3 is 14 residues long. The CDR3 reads CASSLDFGNTEAFF. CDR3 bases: TGCGCCAGCAGCTTGGATTTCGGGAACACTGAAGCTTTCTTT.

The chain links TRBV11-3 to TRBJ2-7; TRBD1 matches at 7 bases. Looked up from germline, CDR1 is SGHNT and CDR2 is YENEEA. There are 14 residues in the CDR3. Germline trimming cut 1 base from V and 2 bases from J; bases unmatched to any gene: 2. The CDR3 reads CASSLARGTYEQYF. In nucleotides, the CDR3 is TGTGCCAGCAGCTTAGCCAGGGGGACCTACGAGCAGTACTTC.

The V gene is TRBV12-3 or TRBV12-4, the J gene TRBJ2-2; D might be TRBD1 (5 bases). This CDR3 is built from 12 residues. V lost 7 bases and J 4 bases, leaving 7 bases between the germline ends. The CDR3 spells CASTRGTGELFF. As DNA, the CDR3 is TGTGCCAGCACAAGGGGCACCGGGGAGCTGTTTTTT.